These 7 T cell receptor beta chains originate from one sample sequenced in a study of CD8 T cells in Susac syndrome. The RNA input was roughly 0.5 to 1 ug, and it was reverse transcribed with random hexamers. TCRdb ran MiXCR on the immunoSEQ multiplex PCR reads and lists one entry per CDR3 protein. The sample consists of approximately 190,000 distinct CDR3 sequences, roughly 94% of them appearing once. Sequenced: CD8+ T cells from PBMCs. Every receptor here comes from a human donor with Susac syndrome.

The chain links TRBV7-9 to TRBJ2-5; tentative D call: TRBD1 (6 bases). CDR1 is SEHNR and CDR2 is FQNEAQ in the germline V gene (reference sequence). V lost 5 bases and J lost 1, with 14 bases in between. This CDR3 is 15 amino acids long. The CDR3 DNA sequence: TGTGCCAGCAGCCCAACAGGCAGGGGCCAAGAGACCCAGTACTTC. It encodes CASSPTGRGQETQYF. The full variable domain, its missing parts supplied by reference TRBV7-9 and TRBJ2-5, is DTGVSQNPRHKITKRGQNVTFRCDPISEHNRLYWYRQTLGQGPEFLTYFQNEAQLEKSRLLSDRFSAERPKGSFSTLEIQRTEQGDSAMYLCASSPTGRGQETQYFGPGTRLLVL.

The chain joins TRBV29-1 to TRBJ2-3; no firm D call. The CDR3 sequence is 14 residues long. Deletions cut 2 bases from V and 0 bases from J, with 9 bases between. Germline V gene sequence: CDR1 SQVTM, CDR2 ANQGSEA. CDR3 DNA sequence: TGCAGCGTTGAAATGGTCCTCAGCACAGATACGCAGTATTTT. This codes for CSVEMVLSTDTQYF.

The chain combines TRBV29-1 with TRBJ2-1; 12 positions agree with TRBD2. V lost 8 bases, J lost 7 bases, and 9 bases stayed unmatched. Germline-derived CDR1 and CDR2 are SQVTM and ANQGSEA. The CDR3 length is 14 residues. CDR3 sequence reads: CSPGRLAGVNEQFF. The CDR3 DNA reads TGCAGCCCGGGCCGACTAGCGGGAGTAAATGAGCAGTTCTTC.

This sequence joins TRBV11-2 and TRBJ2-7; 7 positions agree with TRBD2. Germline-derived CDR1 and CDR2 are SGHAT and FQNNGV. This CDR3 has 15 residues. The junction had 8 bases not matched to a gene; V was cut back by 3 bases and J by 3 bases. CDR3 sequence (DNA): TGTGCCAGCAGCTTGGGGGTTGGCGGGGGCTACGAGCAGTACTTC. Translation: CASSLGVGGGYEQYF.

V is TRBV6-1 and J is TRBJ2-7; D is unclear. CDR1 MNHNS and CDR2 SASEGT come from the germline V gene. V lost 8 bases and J lost 4, with 6 bases in between. This CDR3 region has 10 residues. CDR3 amino acids: CASAIYEQYF. The CDR3 DNA reads TGTGCCAGCGCGATTTACGAGCAGTACTTC.

The chain joins TRBV9 to TRBJ2-3; weak D call: TRBD2 (6 bases). CDR1 is SGDLS, CDR2 YYNGEE, per germline. CDR3 length equals 15 residues. Trimming took 1 base from V and 2 from J, leaving 11 bases between them. The CDR3 loop is CASSVSAGNTDTQYF. Written as DNA, the CDR3 is TGTGCCAGCAGCGTATCGGCGGGAAACACAGATACGCAGTATTTT.

This sequence joins TRBV12-3 or TRBV12-4 and TRBJ1-1; no definite D call. Trimming stripped 1 base from V and 0 bases from J, with 24 bases between. The CDR3 loop spans 20 amino acids. The CDR3 DNA follows: TGTGCCAGCAGTTTAGGTGGCTCGATGGCAGTTCCCCCCTTGAACACTGAAGCTTTCTTT. Translating gives CASSLGGSMAVPPLNTEAFF.